This T cell receptor (beta chain) was documented in a study of molecular identifiers for immune sequencing clone quantification. One entry per CDR3 protein, called by TCRdb with MiXCR from the PCR reads. This sample has around 320,000 distinct CDR3 sequences, with roughly 24% found just once. The CDR3 consists of 18 residues. Trimming shortened V by 7 bases and J by 3 bases, and 27 bases separated the two germline ends. The germline V gene has CDR1 SNHLY and CDR2 FYNNEI. This clonotype was counted ten times or more. The chain employs TRBV2 and TRBJ1-1; possible D gene TRBD1, 6 bases. The TCR was taken from a human donor in good health. Some libraries in this study had Jurkat cell RNA spiked in. Material for sequencing was naive CD8+ T cells from blood, with Jurkat cell RNA spiked in. Subset noted: FACS-sorted CD8+CD4-CCR7+CD45RA+ naive T cells. This CDR3 is CASNARVGGASEDTEAFF. The CDR3 region has the DNA TGTGCCAGCAACGCCCGCGTTGGGGGGGCCAGTGAGGACACTGAAGCTTTCTTT.